The T cell receptor beta chain described here comes from a study of T cell responses to AZD1222 COVID-19 vaccine (dated by TCRdb to the early 2020s). Describing the broader study: TCR sequencing was performed for roughly 240 trial participants, of whom about 200 were given two doses of AZD1222 and 26 were given two doses of MenACWY control vaccine. Enrollment into the trials was organized by age into subgroups of 18-55, 56-69 and 70-plus years, and those subgroups contained about 150, 27 and 61 TCR-sequenced participants, respectively.

The CDR3 regions of human TCRbeta chains were analyzed by immunosequencing. Under the source paper's analysis protocol: TCRs in the repertoires were matched against a reference library of SARS-CoV-2-specific TCRs that had been generated with the MIRA antigen-specificity platform. Breadth was defined as the fraction of unique TCRs that were SARS-CoV-2-associated, and depth was defined as the fraction of total T cells that were SARS-CoV-2-associated. Using the MIRA data, each spike-specific TCR was mapped to the spike region that the TCR reacts to and placed in a CD4 or CD8 class. Log10-transformed breadth and depth values were compared by one-way ANOVA with Sidak's multiple comparisons tests. TCRdb mirrors the immuneACCESS table, restricted to in-frame sequences. Some clones are absent from its copies; in checked studies, under half trace to an unresolved V gene, and the reason for the others is unknown. V, J and clone size are taken as reported in that table, and D and trimming were inferred from the DNA itself. The sample table lists 80,000 or so clones, approximately 85% of them with a count of one. Of the sample, about 4.8% is held by the ten largest clones.

Trimming takes 1 base off V and 13 bases off J; junction bases not matched to a gene: 15. Taken from cysteine to phenylalanine, the CDR3 has 15 residues. Kept here is only the CDR3 DNA, which spans 45 bases and is read in frame from base 1. For CDR1 and CDR2, the germline V gene lists SGHAT and FQNNGV. Turning to this clone: Its antigen specificity is not known. Base qualities are not at hand, and no much larger clone is one base apart.

The sample's time point label is to be understood as: baseline before first vaccination. The treatment or condition label for this specimen denotes: meningococcal conjugate vaccine given as trial control. Vaccinee samples were obtained from the UK trials COV001 and COV002, which included a single-blind randomized controlled phase 2/3 trial of AZD1222 (ChAdOx1 nCoV-19) in healthy adults. Trial participant PBMC samples were collected at day 0 and day 28 after the second dose for TCRbeta chain sequencing. What the study reported, not specific to this receptor: In the small 56-69-year group, the increase in depth fell short of significance, most likely because of low power. The vaccine-associated CD4 TCRs covered the entire spike protein, and the dominant responses fell in regions 160-218 and 743-854. Most participants were white British and females outnumbered males, and the authors suggested that clonal diversity may have been underestimated. Because no samples from the day 14 peak response were available, repertoires could be characterized only after the peak T cell response. Reportedly, almost half of the unique spike-specific TCRs recognized epitopes lying outside the regions that are mutated in the B.1.351 and B.1.1.7 variants. A significant rise in spike-specific TCR breadth and depth was observed after two AZD1222 doses relative to day 0 and relative to MenACWY recipients. Conclusions about previously exposed vaccinees were limited because only six AZD1222 recipients were SARS-CoV-2 seropositive at baseline.

This material consisted of peripheral blood, taken on day 0 of MenACWY control vaccination. The chain uses TRBV11-2 and TRBJ1-2, with 7 junctional bases fitting TRBD1. This clonotype was sampled from an adult in good health. For the CDR3, the sequence is CASSLAPTGILLSTF. The DNA sequence reads TGTGCCAGCAGCTTAGCCCCGACAGGGATCCTCCTTAGCACCTTC. With the portions outside the CDR3 filled from the reference TRBV11-2 and TRBJ1-2 genes, the complete variable region becomes EAGVAQSPRYKIIEKRQSVAFWCNPISGHATLYWYQQILGQGPKLLIQFQNNGVVDDSQLPKDRFSAERLKGVDSTLKIQPAKLEDSAVYLCASSLAPTGILLSTFGSGTRLTVV.